This T cell receptor beta chain is from a study of blood T cell repertoires in COVID-19. Background on the study: Researchers got acute and convalescent COVID-19 samples from the United States, Italy and Spain. T cells, B-cell-depleted T cells, or PBMCs supplied cDNA or gDNA.

Original processing notes: Reference gene primer amplification gave estimated nucleated cell counts. Profiling relied on immunoSEQ multiplex PCR, and the TCRdb table lists in-frame clones only, not all of them. V, J and clone size are those of that table, while D and trimming were read from the DNA. Among 300,000 or so clones listed, around four fifths were seen once. This CDR3 contains 15 residues. The ends were cut back, 5 bases at V and 0 bases at J, with 15 bases in the middle. CDR1 SGHRS and CDR2 YFSETQ come from the germline V gene. The chain joins TRBV5-1 to TRBJ2-7; possible D gene TRBD1, 6 bases. The sequenced material came from peripheral blood. This receptor was taken from a woman between 45 and 60 years old with active or convalescent COVID-19. CDR3 region: CASRQDSVSSYEQYF. DNA for the CDR3: TGCGCCAGCAGACAGGACAGCGTTAGCTCCTACGAGCAGTACTTC.